The rows below give T cell receptor beta chains drawn from one sample of a study of CD8 T cells in Susac syndrome. TCRdb redid the calling of the immunoSEQ multiplex PCR reads with MiXCR, one entry per CDR3 protein. The sample lists roughly 170,000 distinct CDR3 sequences; about 93% were seen once. The sample comprised CD4+ T cells from PBMCs. The receptors were sampled from a human donor with multiple sclerosis. Each CDR3 is given with its conserved first and last residue. The order of the fields is D gene, clone size, J gene, V gene, CDR3 DNA, CDR3 protein. A D gene is named only where the DNA matches it firmly. Clone size appears in some rows only: once, few, many, or a class for an expanded clone.

d_call: .; clone_size: .; j_call: TRBJ2-7; v_call: TRBV19; cdr3_nt: TGTGCCAGTAGTATTGGGCTAGCGCTCCCCTCGGTCTACGAGCAGTACTTC; cdr3_aa: CASSIGLALPSVYEQYF
d_call: .; clone_size: .; j_call: TRBJ1-1; v_call: TRBV6-5; cdr3_nt: TGTGCCAGCAGTTACAAAACAGGGTGGGAAGCTTTCTTT; cdr3_aa: CASSYKTGWEAFF
d_call: .; clone_size: .; j_call: TRBJ2-4; v_call: TRBV28; cdr3_nt: TGTGCCAGCAGTTCCGGGGTGAGTCGCGACATTCAGTACTTC; cdr3_aa: CASSSGVSRDIQYF
d_call: .; clone_size: .; j_call: TRBJ1-6; v_call: TRBV20-1; cdr3_nt: TGCAGTGCGACCCCGGGCCGGACCTTTCTCCACTTT; cdr3_aa: CSATPGRTFLHF
d_call: .; clone_size: .; j_call: TRBJ2-7; v_call: TRBV6-1; cdr3_nt: TGTGCCAGCAGGCGGAAGGGACAGCCCGGGGGTACCTACGAGCAGTACTTC; cdr3_aa: CASRRKGQPGGTYEQYF
d_call: TRBD1; clone_size: .; j_call: TRBJ2-1; v_call: TRBV3-1; cdr3_nt: TGTGCCAGCAGCCAAGTAGGGGGCGATGAGCAGTTCTTC; cdr3_aa: CASSQVGGDEQFF
d_call: .; clone_size: .; j_call: TRBJ2-7; v_call: TRBV7-2; cdr3_nt: TGTGCCAGCAGCATGAGAGGTTCCTACGAGCAGTACTTC; cdr3_aa: CASSMRGSYEQYF
d_call: .; clone_size: .; j_call: TRBJ2-3; v_call: TRBV4-1; cdr3_nt: TGCGCCAGCTTGGAACTCGGAAGCACAGATACGCAGTATTTT; cdr3_aa: CASLELGSTDTQYF
d_call: .; clone_size: .; j_call: TRBJ2-2; v_call: TRBV10-3; cdr3_nt: TGTGCCATCAGTTTGGACTCCCTCACCGGGGAGCTGTTTTTT; cdr3_aa: CAISLDSLTGELFF
d_call: .; clone_size: .; j_call: TRBJ1-3; v_call: TRBV6-5; cdr3_nt: TGTGCCAGCAGTTACTTGCCACCCGACATGAGCTCTGGAAACACCATATATTTT; cdr3_aa: CASSYLPPDMSSGNTIYF
d_call: .; clone_size: .; j_call: TRBJ1-1; v_call: TRBV5-4; cdr3_nt: TGTGCCAGCAGCCAATCCAGCCCTACTGAAGCTTTCTTT; cdr3_aa: CASSQSSPTEAFF
d_call: .; clone_size: .; j_call: TRBJ1-5; v_call: TRBV2; cdr3_nt: TGTGCCAGCAGGAGCGGGACAATAGAAGGGCCCCAGCATTTT; cdr3_aa: CASRSGTIEGPQHF
d_call: TRBD1; clone_size: .; j_call: TRBJ1-1; v_call: TRBV29-1; cdr3_nt: TGCAGCGGCCAGGGGGCTGGCACTGAAGCTTTCTTT; cdr3_aa: CSGQGAGTEAFF
d_call: .; clone_size: .; j_call: TRBJ1-1; v_call: TRBV3-1; cdr3_nt: TGTGCCAGCAGCCAAGCCCTTAACTCTTTAACTAACACTGAAGCTTTCTTT; cdr3_aa: CASSQALNSLTNTEAFF
d_call: TRBD2; clone_size: .; j_call: TRBJ2-5; v_call: TRBV30; cdr3_nt: TGTGCCTGGAGTGGGGGGAGGGTAGGTGAGACCCAGTACTTC; cdr3_aa: CAWSGGRVGETQYF
d_call: .; clone_size: .; j_call: TRBJ2-5; v_call: TRBV3-1; cdr3_nt: TGTGCCAGCAGCCAAGTCCCGGAGACCCAGTACTTC; cdr3_aa: CASSQVPETQYF
d_call: TRBD1; clone_size: .; j_call: TRBJ1-6; v_call: TRBV9; cdr3_nt: TGTGCCAACAGCCTCGGACAGGGGAATTCACCCCTCCACTTT; cdr3_aa: CANSLGQGNSPLHF
d_call: TRBD1; clone_size: .; j_call: TRBJ2-7; v_call: TRBV6-6; cdr3_nt: TGTGCCAGCAGGGGGACAGACAAATTGGGGGAGCAGTACTTC; cdr3_aa: CASRGTDKLGEQYF
d_call: TRBD1; clone_size: .; j_call: TRBJ1-6; v_call: TRBV10-3; cdr3_nt: TGTGCCACCTCCGAACAGGGGGGAAGTTCACCCCTCCACTTT; cdr3_aa: CATSEQGGSSPLHF
d_call: .; clone_size: once; j_call: TRBJ2-5; v_call: TRBV5-1; cdr3_nt: TGCGCCAGCAGCTTGGATGGAGGACAGCAAGAGACCCAGTACTTC; cdr3_aa: CASSLDGGQQETQYF
d_call: .; clone_size: .; j_call: TRBJ2-1; v_call: TRBV5-1; cdr3_nt: TGCGCCAGCAGCTTGGGGACCGGGACAATCTATGAGCAGTTCTTC; cdr3_aa: CASSLGTGTIYEQFF
d_call: TRBD1; clone_size: .; j_call: TRBJ2-5; v_call: TRBV5-6; cdr3_nt: TGTGCCAGCAGCTTAAAACTGACAGGGATGGGGGAGACCCAGTACTTC; cdr3_aa: CASSLKLTGMGETQYF
d_call: TRBD2; clone_size: .; j_call: TRBJ2-1; v_call: TRBV2; cdr3_nt: TGTGCCAGCAGGACTAGCGGGGGGAATGAGCAGTTCTTC; cdr3_aa: CASRTSGGNEQFF
d_call: TRBD1; clone_size: .; j_call: TRBJ2-3; v_call: TRBV12-3/TRBV12-4; cdr3_nt: TGTGCCAGCAGAGTCGGACAGGGGGCTGATACGCAGTATTTT; cdr3_aa: CASRVGQGADTQYF
d_call: TRBD2; clone_size: .; j_call: TRBJ2-5; v_call: TRBV7-3; cdr3_nt: TGTGCCAGCAGCCCCCTGGGCGGGAGTGGGGAGACCCAGTACTTC; cdr3_aa: CASSPLGGSGETQYF
d_call: .; clone_size: .; j_call: TRBJ2-2; v_call: TRBV12-3/TRBV12-4; cdr3_nt: TGTGCCAGCAGTGTGCCGGTGGCAGGGGACACCGGGGAGCTGTTTTTT; cdr3_aa: CASSVPVAGDTGELFF
d_call: TRBD1; clone_size: .; j_call: TRBJ2-1; v_call: TRBV6-6; cdr3_nt: TGTGCCAGCACCTACCAGACAGGGGGCAGGGGCAATGAGCAGTTCTTC; cdr3_aa: CASTYQTGGRGNEQFF
d_call: .; clone_size: .; j_call: TRBJ1-6; v_call: TRBV7-2; cdr3_nt: TGTGCCAGCAGCTTAGAAACAGGGCGGAATTCACCCCTCCACTTT; cdr3_aa: CASSLETGRNSPLHF
d_call: TRBD1; clone_size: .; j_call: TRBJ1-2; v_call: TRBV29-1; cdr3_nt: TGCAGCGTTCATAGGGGACAGATCTATGGCTACACCTTC; cdr3_aa: CSVHRGQIYGYTF
d_call: .; clone_size: .; j_call: TRBJ1-4; v_call: TRBV27; cdr3_nt: TGTGCCAGCAGGGGGGGGGCTAATGAAAAACTGTTTTTT; cdr3_aa: CASRGGANEKLFF
d_call: .; clone_size: .; j_call: TRBJ2-5; v_call: TRBV30; cdr3_nt: TGTGCCGGGTCCAGGGACGAGACCCAGTACTTC; cdr3_aa: CAGSRDETQYF
d_call: .; clone_size: .; j_call: TRBJ2-7; v_call: TRBV30; cdr3_nt: TGTGCCTGGGAGGCTGGTACCTACGAGCAGTACTTC; cdr3_aa: CAWEAGTYEQYF
d_call: TRBD2; clone_size: .; j_call: TRBJ2-6; v_call: TRBV6-1; cdr3_nt: TGTGCCAGCAGTGAAGTCGGACTAGCGGGAGCTGGGGCCAACGTCCTGACTTTC; cdr3_aa: CASSEVGLAGAGANVLTF
d_call: .; clone_size: .; j_call: TRBJ1-3; v_call: TRBV7-2; cdr3_nt: TGTGCCAGCAGCTTAATTGCCGGAGGAAACACCATATATTTT; cdr3_aa: CASSLIAGGNTIYF
d_call: .; clone_size: .; j_call: TRBJ1-2; v_call: TRBV20-1; cdr3_nt: TGCAGTGCTAGAGTAGAGGGTGGTGTTGGCTACACCTTC; cdr3_aa: CSARVEGGVGYTF
d_call: .; clone_size: .; j_call: TRBJ1-4; v_call: TRBV27; cdr3_nt: TGTGCCAGCAGCCCGGCCGGATTGAGTGATGAAAAACTGTTTTTT; cdr3_aa: CASSPAGLSDEKLFF
d_call: .; clone_size: .; j_call: TRBJ1-2; v_call: TRBV12-3/TRBV12-4; cdr3_nt: TGTGCCAGCACTAGAGGCTATGGCTACACCTTC; cdr3_aa: CASTRGYGYTF
d_call: TRBD2; clone_size: .; j_call: TRBJ2-3; v_call: TRBV20-1; cdr3_nt: TGCAGTGCTGCCTTGACTAGCGGGTCCTCAGCAGATACGCAGTATTTT; cdr3_aa: CSAALTSGSSADTQYF
d_call: .; clone_size: .; j_call: TRBJ1-3; v_call: TRBV6-1; cdr3_nt: TGTGCCAGCAGTGAGACCTCCCTCAGCTCTGGAAACACCATATATTTT; cdr3_aa: CASSETSLSSGNTIYF
d_call: TRBD2; clone_size: .; j_call: TRBJ2-1; v_call: TRBV19; cdr3_nt: TGTGCCAGTAGCGTACAGGGCACTAGCGGGGGAGGTGAGCAGTTCTTC; cdr3_aa: CASSVQGTSGGGEQFF
d_call: TRBD1; clone_size: .; j_call: TRBJ2-5; v_call: TRBV28; cdr3_nt: TGTGCCAGCAGCACGGGACAGGTTGGCTCTTACATAGAGACCCAGTACTTC; cdr3_aa: CASSTGQVGSYIETQYF
d_call: .; clone_size: .; j_call: TRBJ2-1; v_call: TRBV18; cdr3_nt: TGTGCCAGCTCACCAACGGCAGGGAGATACAATGAGCAGTTCTTC; cdr3_aa: CASSPTAGRYNEQFF
d_call: TRBD1; clone_size: .; j_call: TRBJ2-7; v_call: TRBV7-6; cdr3_nt: TGTGCCAGCAGTTCGACCGGGACAGGGTTCTACGAGCAGTACTTC; cdr3_aa: CASSSTGTGFYEQYF
d_call: .; clone_size: .; j_call: TRBJ1-1; v_call: TRBV5-1; cdr3_nt: TGCGCCAGCAGCTTGGAAGCGGTTGGGAACACTGAAGCTTTCTTT; cdr3_aa: CASSLEAVGNTEAFF
d_call: .; clone_size: .; j_call: TRBJ2-7; v_call: TRBV5-6; cdr3_nt: TGTGCCAGCAGCTTCCGACCATTCTCCTACGAGCAGTACTTC; cdr3_aa: CASSFRPFSYEQYF
d_call: TRBD2; clone_size: .; j_call: TRBJ2-5; v_call: TRBV4-1; cdr3_nt: TGCGCCAGCAGCCAAAGCGGGGGGGCGAATCGTGCGGAGACCCAGTACTTC; cdr3_aa: CASSQSGGANRAETQYF